These 26 T cell receptor beta chains originate from one sample sequenced in a study of T cell responses to AZD1222 COVID-19 vaccine. The protocol was immunoSEQ multiplex PCR, while the TCRdb copy is restricted to in-frame clones and leaves out a portion. The sample shows about 67,000 clones, 84% of them seen only once. The specimen comprised peripheral blood, sampled on day 0 of AZD1222 vaccination. These TCRs come from an adult in good health.

The chain carries TRBV11-2 and TRBJ2-7; tentatively, D is TRBD1 (7 bases). CDR3 length: 16 amino acids. With 8 bases removed from V and 4 bases from J, the gap between germline ends came to 24 bases. Germline assignment: CDR1 SGHAT and CDR2 FQNNGV. CDR3 nucleotides: TGTGCCAGCTTGAGAACGAATGGGCAGGGGGGATACGAGCAGTACTTC. It codes for CASLRTNGQGGYEQYF.

The chain employs TRBV19 and TRBJ2-7; 7 bases match TRBD1. Germline trimming cut 1 base from V and 3 bases from J; bases unmatched to any gene: 0. The CDR3 runs to 13 residues. In germline, CDR1 is LNHDA, CDR2 SQIVND (reference sequence). In nucleotides, the CDR3 is TGTGCCAGTAGTATAGGACAGGGCTACGAGCAGTACTTC. Translation: CASSIGQGYEQYF.

The chain joins TRBV5-1 to TRBJ2-3; D is possibly TRBD1 or TRBD2 (6 bases each). Germline CDR1 SGHRS, CDR2 YFSETQ. Trimming removed 0 bases at V and 0 bases at J, with 8 bases between. The CDR3 is 15 residues long. In DNA form, the CDR3 reads TGCGCCAGCAGCTTGGCGGGGGCGAGCACAGATACGCAGTATTTT. Translating gives CASSLAGASTDTQYF.

The chain uses TRBV4-3 and TRBJ2-5; D is possibly TRBD1 (5 bases). The CDR3 is 15 amino acids. V lost 0 bases to trimming and J lost 2 bases, with 10 bases between them. CDR1 and CDR2 (germline): LGHNA, YSLEER. The CDR3: CASSQEMGLQETQYF. Here the CDR3 DNA reads TGCGCCAGCAGCCAAGAGATGGGGCTTCAAGAGACCCAGTACTTC.

In its sample, this clone was seen a few times. The gene calls are TRBV20-1 and TRBJ1-2; the D is unclear. Per germline, CDR1 DFQATT and CDR2 SNEGSKA (reference sequence). The CDR3 covers 13 residues. V dropped 3 bases and J dropped 3 bases, with 11 bases sitting between them. This CDR3 reads CSASVGPYYGYTF. The CDR3 DNA sequence: TGCAGTGCTAGTGTTGGTCCTTACTATGGCTACACCTTC.

This chain uses TRBV28 with TRBJ2-7; D possibly corresponds to TRBD1 (5 bases). The germline V gene has CDR1 MDHEN and CDR2 SYDVKM. Trimming pared 6 bases from V and 3 bases from J, leaving 12 bases between. This CDR3 is built from 13 residues. The DNA for the CDR3 is TGTGCCAGCAGATATTCAGGGAACTACGAGCAGTACTTC. It is translated as CASRYSGNYEQYF.

The gene calls are TRBV10-2 and TRBJ1-2, with unresolved D. Trimming removed 0 bases at V and 6 bases at J, with 20 bases between. The CDR3 is 17 residues long. The germline gives CDR1 WSHSY, CDR2 SAAADI. This CDR3 is CASSESGTAVLVHGYTF. As DNA, the CDR3 is TGCGCCAGCAGTGAGTCAGGCACAGCAGTCCTTGTACATGGCTACACCTTC.

This chain connects TRBV6-2 or TRBV6-3 to TRBJ2-7; no clear D gene. The CDR3 extends over 12 amino acids. The V end lost 4 bases, the J end lost 3 bases, and 7 bases lay between the germline ends. From germline, CDR1 is MNHEY and CDR2 SVGEGT. The CDR3 coding sequence is TGTGCCAGCAGTTTGGAAAACTACGAGCAGTACTTC. Protein product: CASSLENYEQYF.

The chain couples TRBV28 to TRBJ1-5; D gene unclear. V lost 3 bases, J lost 11 bases, and 14 bases lay in between. The CDR3 extends over 13 amino acids. Germline V gives CDR1 MDHEN, CDR2 SYDVKM. The CDR3 here is CASSLTLGRTQHF. The CDR3 DNA is TGTGCCAGCAGTTTGACCCTCGGACGGACCCAGCATTTT.

The chain links TRBV15 to TRBJ1-4; D not certain. V dropped 9 bases and J dropped 0 bases, with 14 bases sitting between them. The CDR3 spans 15 residues. The germline V gene has CDR1 LNHNV and CDR2 YYDKDF (reference sequence). The CDR3 nucleotides are TGTGCCACTCAGCGGGGAGAGGCAACTAATGAAAAACTGTTTTTT. Translation gives CATQRGEATNEKLFF.

The chain carries TRBV4-2 and TRBJ1-6; 8 bases align to TRBD1. This CDR3 contains 14 residues. The germline V gene encodes CDR1 LGHNA and CDR2 YNFKEQ. With V trimmed by 5 bases and J by 7 bases, 4 bases remained unmatched. CDR3 protein: CASSGGQENSPLHF. The CDR3 DNA reads TGTGCCAGCAGCGGGGGACAGGAGAATTCACCCCTCCACTTT.

The genes are TRBV7-9 and TRBJ1-1, with 9 bases matching TRBD1. CDR1 and CDR2 (germline): SEHNR, FQNEAQ (reference sequence). The junction had 9 bases not matched to a gene; V was cut back by 5 bases and J by 2 bases. The CDR3 runs to 16 residues. CDR3 protein: CASSPQGAVRNTEAFF. CDR3 nucleotides: TGTGCCAGCAGCCCACAGGGGGCCGTCAGAAACACTGAAGCTTTCTTT.

DNA of the CDR3: TGCGCCAGCAGCCAAGGGCCCCCCGGTCGCGGCACCGGGGAGCTGTTTTTT. Translated: CASSQGPPGRGTGELFF. This chain joins TRBV4-3 and TRBJ2-2, with D unresolved. CDR3 length: 17 residues. Germline V gene data show CDR1 as LGHNA and CDR2 as YSLEER. V was cut by 1 base and J by 4 bases, with 16 bases left in between.

The chain employs TRBV4-2 and TRBJ2-1, with D possibly matching TRBD2 (6 bases). With 1 base removed from V and 5 bases from J, the gap between germline ends came to 15 bases. Germline V gene lookup returns CDR1 LGHNA and CDR2 YNFKEQ. The CDR3 has 16 residues. As DNA, the CDR3 is TGTGCCAGCAGCCAAGTCTCCTCGCGGGGAGACAATGAGCAGTTCTTC. This sequence encodes CASSQVSSRGDNEQFF.

The J gene is TRBJ1-3, the V gene TRBV15; D remains unclear. Germline lookup yields CDR1 LNHNV and CDR2 YYDKDF (reference sequence). V lost 0 bases to trimming and J lost 0 bases, with 9 bases between them. This CDR3 has 16 residues. The CDR3 reads CATSRDPGRSGNTIYF. The CDR3 DNA reads TGTGCCACCAGCAGAGATCCCGGCCGCTCTGGAAACACCATATATTTT.

The chain couples TRBV4-3 to TRBJ1-3; maybe TRBD1 (5 bases). CDR1 and CDR2 from the germline V gene are LGHNA and YSLEER. The CDR3 spans 17 residues. V was cut by 0 bases and J by 0 bases, with 12 bases left in between. The CDR3 DNA reads as TGCGCCAGCAGCCAAGATAACAGGCCGAGCTCTGGAAACACCATATATTTT. It yields the protein CASSQDNRPSSGNTIYF.

The DNA for the CDR3 is TGTGCCAGCAGCCAAGATCTTTGGCTGGAAAATTCACCCCTCCACTTT. It yields the protein CASSQDLWLENSPLHF. The chain carries TRBV3-1 (or the pseudogene TRBV3-2) and TRBJ1-6, with D unresolved. The CDR3 sequence is 16 residues long. Trimming removed 0 bases at V and 7 bases at J, with 13 bases between. Looked up from germline, CDR1 is LGHDT and CDR2 is YNNKEL (reference sequence).

This clone was detected only a few times. The rearrangement links TRBV7-8 to TRBJ1-2; tentatively, D is TRBD1 (5 bases). Germline loops: CDR1 SGHVS, CDR2 FQNEAQ. V dropped 5 bases and J dropped 7 bases, with 11 bases sitting between them. The CDR3 sequence is 12 residues long. CDR3 sequence (DNA): TGTGCCAGCAGCCTACCGGGACCTGGCTACACCTTC. The encoded protein is CASSLPGPGYTF.

V gene TRBV28 combines with J gene TRBJ2-7, with 8 bases matching TRBD2. Germline V gene lookup returns CDR1 MDHEN and CDR2 SYDVKM. The CDR3 totals 15 residues. The J segment lost 0 bases and the V segment lost 3 bases, leaving 4 bases of the junction unmatched. The CDR3 DNA is TGTGCCAGCAGTTTTGGGAGCGGGAGCTCCTACGAGCAGTACTTC. Amino acids: CASSFGSGSSYEQYF.

The gene calls are TRBV7-3 and TRBJ2-2; possibly TRBD1 or TRBD2 for D (5 bases each). Per the germline V gene, CDR1 is SGHTA and CDR2 is FQGTGA. The CDR3 spans 15 residues. The V end was cut by 1 base, the J end by 4 bases, with 10 bases between. CDR3 in amino acids: CASSLRWGSTGELFF. The CDR3, as DNA: TGTGCCAGCAGCTTAAGATGGGGGTCCACCGGGGAGCTGTTTTTT. Complete variable domain (other parts from reference TRBV7-3 and TRBJ2-2): GAGVSQTPSNKVTEKGKYVELRCDPISGHTALYWYRQSLGQGPEFLIYFQGTGAADDSGLPNDRFFAVRPEGSVSTLKIQRTERGDSAVYLCASSLRWGSTGELFFGEGSRLTVL.

The genes are TRBV27 and TRBJ2-7; 8 bases line up with TRBD1. V was clipped by 7 bases and J by 1 base; unmatched bases: 9. Germline values: CDR1 MNHEY, CDR2 SMNVEV (reference sequence). CDR3 length: 15 amino acids. In DNA form, the CDR3 reads TGTGCCAGCAAAAATGGACAGGGACTTTCCTACGAGCAGTACTTC. Protein product: CASKNGQGLSYEQYF.

This sequence joins TRBV19 and TRBJ2-1; 9 bases are a match to TRBD1. The CDR3 spans 15 residues. Germline values: CDR1 LNHDA, CDR2 SQIVND (reference sequence). The V segment lost 4 bases and the J segment 6 bases; nucleotides outside the gene matches: 7. In nucleotides, the CDR3 is TGTGCCAGTAGTACCCTAGGACAGGGGCGCAATGAGCAGTTCTTC. It yields the protein CASSTLGQGRNEQFF.

CDR3 residues: CASSQDRTVSQYF. The CDR3 DNA sequence: TGTGCCAGCAGCCAAGACCGGACAGTCTCACAGTACTTC. The chain recombines TRBV3-1 (or the pseudogene TRBV3-2) with TRBJ2-5, with D possibly being TRBD1 (6 bases). Germline loops: CDR1 LGHDT, CDR2 YNNKEL (reference sequence). Trimming removed 0 bases from V and 11 bases from J, with 13 bases in between. CDR3 size: 13 residues.

This sequence joins TRBV10-3 and TRBJ2-1; 7 bases line up with TRBD1. The CDR3 covers 15 residues. V shed 3 bases, J shed 6 bases, and the junction held 8 bases outside the gene matches. Germline CDR1 reads ENHRY; CDR2 reads SYGVKD. The CDR3 region has the DNA TGTGCCATCAGTGATTTGGGACAGAGGCTCAATGAGCAGTTCTTC. This gives the protein CAISDLGQRLNEQFF.

This sequence joins TRBV29-1 and TRBJ2-1, with D unresolved. The CDR3 extends over 10 amino acids. Germline V gene sequence: CDR1 SQVTM, CDR2 ANQGSEA. V gave up 3 bases and J gave up 8 bases, with 5 bases separating them. The CDR3 loop is CSVDRDEQFF. The CDR3 DNA sequence: TGCAGCGTTGATAGGGATGAGCAGTTCTTC.

The V and J genes are TRBV3-1 (or the pseudogene TRBV3-2) and TRBJ2-7; D gene ambiguous. With 0 bases removed from V and 12 bases from J, the gap between germline ends came to 15 bases. The CDR3 has 13 residues. Per germline, CDR1 LGHDT and CDR2 YNNKEL (reference sequence). The CDR3 loop is CASSQDMLVKAYF. CDR3 coding DNA: TGTGCCAGCAGCCAAGATATGCTAGTGAAGGCGTACTTC.